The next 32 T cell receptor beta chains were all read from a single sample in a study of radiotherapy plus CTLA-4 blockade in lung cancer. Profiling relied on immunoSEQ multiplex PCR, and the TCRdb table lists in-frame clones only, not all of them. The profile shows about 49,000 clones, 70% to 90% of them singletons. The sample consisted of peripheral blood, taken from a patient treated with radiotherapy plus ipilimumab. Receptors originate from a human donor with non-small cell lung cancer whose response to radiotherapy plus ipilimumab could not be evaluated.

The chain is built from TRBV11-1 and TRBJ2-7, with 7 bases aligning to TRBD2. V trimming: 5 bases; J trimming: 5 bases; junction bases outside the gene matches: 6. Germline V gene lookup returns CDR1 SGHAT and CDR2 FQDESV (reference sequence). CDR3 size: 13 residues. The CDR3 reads CASSVVGGDEQYF. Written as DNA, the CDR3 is TGTGCCAGCAGCGTAGTGGGGGGGGACGAGCAGTACTTC. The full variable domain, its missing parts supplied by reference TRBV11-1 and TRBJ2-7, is EAEVAQSPRYKITEKSQAVAFWCDPISGHATLYWYRQILGQGPELLVQFQDESVVDDSQLPKDRFSAERLKGVDSTLKIQPAELGDSAMYLCASSVVGGDEQYFGPGTRLTVT.

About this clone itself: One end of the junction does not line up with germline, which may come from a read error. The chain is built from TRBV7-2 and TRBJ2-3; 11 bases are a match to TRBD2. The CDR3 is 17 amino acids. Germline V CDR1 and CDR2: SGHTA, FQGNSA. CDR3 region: CASRLAGGSGRTDTQYF. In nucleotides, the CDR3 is TGTGCCAGCAGGTTAGCGGGAGGGTCAGGTCGGACAGATACGCAGTATTTT.

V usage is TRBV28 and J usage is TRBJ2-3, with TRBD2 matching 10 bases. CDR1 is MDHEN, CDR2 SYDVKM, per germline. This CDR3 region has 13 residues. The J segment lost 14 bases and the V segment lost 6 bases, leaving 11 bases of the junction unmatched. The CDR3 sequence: CASRTRASGRRYF. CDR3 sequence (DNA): TGTGCCAGCAGGACTAGGGCTAGCGGGAGACGGTATTTT.

DNA for the CDR3: TGTGCCAGCAGCCCTGCTAGCGTAACTTACAATGAGCAGTTCTTC. It encodes CASSPASVTYNEQFF. The V and J genes are TRBV7-3 and TRBJ2-1, with D perhaps matching TRBD2 (6 bases). CDR1 SGHTA and CDR2 FQGTGA come from the germline V gene. The CDR3 is made up of 15 amino acids. The V gene lost 5 bases and the J gene lost 4 bases, with 15 bases spanning the gap.

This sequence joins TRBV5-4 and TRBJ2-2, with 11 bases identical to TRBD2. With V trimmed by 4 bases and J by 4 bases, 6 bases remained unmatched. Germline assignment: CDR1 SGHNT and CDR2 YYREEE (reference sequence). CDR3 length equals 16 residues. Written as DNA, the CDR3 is TGTGCCAGCAGCGAGGGACTAGCGGAGTTCACCGGGGAGCTGTTTTTT. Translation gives CASSEGLAEFTGELFF.

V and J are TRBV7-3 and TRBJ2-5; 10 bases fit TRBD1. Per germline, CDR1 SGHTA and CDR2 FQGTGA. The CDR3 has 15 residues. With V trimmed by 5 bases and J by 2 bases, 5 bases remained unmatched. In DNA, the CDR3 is TGTGCCAGCAGCGCGGGACAGGGGCTTCAAGAGACCCAGTACTTC. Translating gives CASSAGQGLQETQYF.

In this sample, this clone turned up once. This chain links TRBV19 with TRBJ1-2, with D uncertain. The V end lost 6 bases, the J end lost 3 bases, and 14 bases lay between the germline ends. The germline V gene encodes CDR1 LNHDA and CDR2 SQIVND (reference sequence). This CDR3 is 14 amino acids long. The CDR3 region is CASSAERGYYGYTF. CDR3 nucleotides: TGTGCCAGTAGCGCTGAGCGGGGTTACTATGGCTACACCTTC.

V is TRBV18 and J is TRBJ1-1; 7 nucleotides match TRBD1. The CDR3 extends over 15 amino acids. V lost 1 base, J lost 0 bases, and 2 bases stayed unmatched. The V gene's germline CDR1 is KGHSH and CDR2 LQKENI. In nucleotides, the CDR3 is TGTGCCAGCTCACCACGGGACAGATTGAACACTGAAGCTTTCTTT. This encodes CASSPRDRLNTEAFF. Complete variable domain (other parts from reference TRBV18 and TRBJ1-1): NAGVMQNPRHLVRRRGQEARLRCSPMKGHSHVYWYRQLPEEGLKFMVYLQKENIIDESGMPKERFSAEFPKEGPSILRIQQVVRGDSAAYFCASSPRDRLNTEAFFGQGTRLTVV.

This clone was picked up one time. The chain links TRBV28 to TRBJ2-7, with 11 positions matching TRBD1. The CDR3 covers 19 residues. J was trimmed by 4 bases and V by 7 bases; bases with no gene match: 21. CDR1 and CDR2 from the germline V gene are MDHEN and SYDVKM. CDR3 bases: TGTGCCAGCACGGGTCTCTGGGGCCTAGCCGGGACAGGGGGGTACGAGCAGTACTTC. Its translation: CASTGLWGLAGTGGYEQYF.

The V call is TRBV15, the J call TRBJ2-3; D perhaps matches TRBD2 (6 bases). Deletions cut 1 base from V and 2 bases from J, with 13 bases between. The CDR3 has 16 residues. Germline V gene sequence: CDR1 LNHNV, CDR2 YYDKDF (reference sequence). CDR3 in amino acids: CATSRGGGASTDTQYF. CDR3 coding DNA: TGTGCCACCAGCAGAGGCGGAGGGGCGTCCACAGATACGCAGTATTTT.

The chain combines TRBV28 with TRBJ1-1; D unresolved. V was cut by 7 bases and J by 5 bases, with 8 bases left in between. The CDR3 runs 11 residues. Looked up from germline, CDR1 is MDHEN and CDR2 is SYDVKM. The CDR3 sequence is CASNRETEAFF. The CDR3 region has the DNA TGTGCCAGCAACCGAGAGACTGAAGCTTTCTTT.

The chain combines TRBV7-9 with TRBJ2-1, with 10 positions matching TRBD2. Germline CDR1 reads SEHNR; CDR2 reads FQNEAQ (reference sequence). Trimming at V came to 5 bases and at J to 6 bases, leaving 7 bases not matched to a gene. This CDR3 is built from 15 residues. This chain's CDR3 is CASSQGTSASNEQFF. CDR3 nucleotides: TGTGCCAGCAGCCAAGGGACTAGCGCCTCCAATGAGCAGTTCTTC.

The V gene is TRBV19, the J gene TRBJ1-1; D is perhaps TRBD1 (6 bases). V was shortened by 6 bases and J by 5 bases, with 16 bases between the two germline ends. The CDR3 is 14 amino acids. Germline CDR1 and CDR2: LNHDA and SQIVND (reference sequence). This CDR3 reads CASRTGQKGTEAFF. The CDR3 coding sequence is TGTGCCAGTAGAACGGGACAAAAGGGTACTGAAGCTTTCTTT.

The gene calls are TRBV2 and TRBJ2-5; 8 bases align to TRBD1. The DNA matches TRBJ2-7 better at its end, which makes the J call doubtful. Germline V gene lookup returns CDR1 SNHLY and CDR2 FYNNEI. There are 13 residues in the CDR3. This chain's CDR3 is CAGRGQGPYEQYF. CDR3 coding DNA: TGTGCCGGGCGAGGACAGGGCCCCTACGAGCAGTACTTC.

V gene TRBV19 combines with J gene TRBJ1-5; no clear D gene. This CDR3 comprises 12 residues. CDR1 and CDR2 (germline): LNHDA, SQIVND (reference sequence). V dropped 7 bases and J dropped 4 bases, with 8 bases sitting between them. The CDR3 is CASTSGNQPQHF. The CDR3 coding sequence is TGTGCCAGTACAAGCGGGAATCAGCCCCAGCATTTT. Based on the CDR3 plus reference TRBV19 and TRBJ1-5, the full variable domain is DGGITQSPKYLFRKEGQNVTLSCEQNLNHDAMYWYRQDPGQGLRLIYYSQIVNDFQKGDIAEGYSVSREKKESFPLTVTSAQKNPTAFYLCASTSGNQPQHFGDGTRLSIL.

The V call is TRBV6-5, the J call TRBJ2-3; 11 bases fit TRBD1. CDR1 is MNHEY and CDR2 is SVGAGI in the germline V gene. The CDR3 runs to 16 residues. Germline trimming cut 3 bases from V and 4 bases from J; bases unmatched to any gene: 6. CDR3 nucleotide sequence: TGTGCCAGCAGTTATTTTGGGACAGGGGGATCAGATACGCAGTATTTT. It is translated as CASSYFGTGGSDTQYF.

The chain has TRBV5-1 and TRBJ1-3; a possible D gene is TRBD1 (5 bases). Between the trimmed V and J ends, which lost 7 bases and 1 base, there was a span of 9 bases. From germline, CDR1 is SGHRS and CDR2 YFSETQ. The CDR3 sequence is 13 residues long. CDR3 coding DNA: TGCGCCAGCGGCCAGGGTTCTGGAAACACCATATATTTT. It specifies CASGQGSGNTIYF.

The CDR3 sequence: CASSFIGGPGNEQFF. CDR3 bases: TGTGCCAGCAGTTTCATCGGGGGACCCGGGAATGAGCAGTTCTTC. This rearrangement joins TRBV28 to TRBJ2-1, with D possibly matching TRBD2 (6 bases). This CDR3 region has 15 residues. The V end lost 3 bases, the J end lost 7 bases, and 16 bases lay between the germline ends. Germline loops: CDR1 MDHEN, CDR2 SYDVKM.

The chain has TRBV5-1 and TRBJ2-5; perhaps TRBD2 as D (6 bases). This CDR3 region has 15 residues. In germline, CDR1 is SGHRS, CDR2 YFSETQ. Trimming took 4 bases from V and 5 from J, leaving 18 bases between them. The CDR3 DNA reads TGCGCCAGCAGCCCGGGGGACGCCCCGGGGGAGACCCAGTACTTC. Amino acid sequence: CASSPGDAPGETQYF.

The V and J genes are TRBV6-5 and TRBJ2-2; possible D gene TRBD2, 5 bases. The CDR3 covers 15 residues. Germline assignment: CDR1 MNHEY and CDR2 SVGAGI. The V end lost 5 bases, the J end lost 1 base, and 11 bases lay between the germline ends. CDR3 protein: CASSRLRENTGELFF. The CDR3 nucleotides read TGTGCCAGCAGTCGCCTACGGGAGAACACCGGGGAGCTGTTTTTT.

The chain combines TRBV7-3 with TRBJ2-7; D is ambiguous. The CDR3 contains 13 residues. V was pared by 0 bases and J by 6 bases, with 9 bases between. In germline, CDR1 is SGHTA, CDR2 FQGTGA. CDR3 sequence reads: CASSLTGVSEQYF. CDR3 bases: TGTGCCAGCAGCTTAACCGGTGTTAGCGAGCAGTACTTC.

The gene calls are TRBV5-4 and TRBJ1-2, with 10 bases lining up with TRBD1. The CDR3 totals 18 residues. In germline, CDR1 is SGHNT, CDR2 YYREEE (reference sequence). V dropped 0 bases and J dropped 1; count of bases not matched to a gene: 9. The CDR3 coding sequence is TGTGCCAGCAGCTTGGGTATGGGACAGGGGACCTATAACTATGGCTACACCTTC. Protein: CASSLGMGQGTYNYGYTF.

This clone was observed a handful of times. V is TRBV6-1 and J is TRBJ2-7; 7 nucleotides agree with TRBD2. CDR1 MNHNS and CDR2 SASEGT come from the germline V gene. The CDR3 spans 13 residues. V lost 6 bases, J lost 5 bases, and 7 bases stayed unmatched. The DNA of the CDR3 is TGTGCCAGCAGCGTAGTGGGGGGGGACGAGCAGTACTTC. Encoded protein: CASSVVGGDEQYF.

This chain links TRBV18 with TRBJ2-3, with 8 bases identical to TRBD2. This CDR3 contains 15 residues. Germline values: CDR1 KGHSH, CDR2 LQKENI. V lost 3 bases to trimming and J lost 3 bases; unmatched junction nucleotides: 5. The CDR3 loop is CASSPSGGPTDTQYF. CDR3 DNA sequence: TGTGCCAGCTCACCGTCGGGAGGGCCTACAGATACGCAGTATTTT.

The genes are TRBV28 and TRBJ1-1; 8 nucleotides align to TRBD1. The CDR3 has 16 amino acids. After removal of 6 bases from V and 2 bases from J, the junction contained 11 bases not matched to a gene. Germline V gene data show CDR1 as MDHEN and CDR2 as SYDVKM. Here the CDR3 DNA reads TGTGCCAGCAGCCCTCAGGGGGCGCGAACTAACACTGAAGCTTTCTTT. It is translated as CASSPQGARTNTEAFF.

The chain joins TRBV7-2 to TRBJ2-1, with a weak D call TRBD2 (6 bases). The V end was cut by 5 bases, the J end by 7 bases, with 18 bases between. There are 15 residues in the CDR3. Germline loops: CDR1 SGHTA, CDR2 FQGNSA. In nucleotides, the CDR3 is TGTGCCAGCAGCGCGGACTACCGGATCCCTAATGAGCAGTTCTTC. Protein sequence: CASSADYRIPNEQFF. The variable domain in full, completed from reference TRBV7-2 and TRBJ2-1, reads GAGVSQSPSNKVTEKGKDVELRCDPISGHTALYWYRQSLGQGLEFLIYFQGNSAPDKSGLPSDRFSAERTGGSVSTLTIQRTQQEDSAVYLCASSADYRIPNEQFFGPGTRLTVL.

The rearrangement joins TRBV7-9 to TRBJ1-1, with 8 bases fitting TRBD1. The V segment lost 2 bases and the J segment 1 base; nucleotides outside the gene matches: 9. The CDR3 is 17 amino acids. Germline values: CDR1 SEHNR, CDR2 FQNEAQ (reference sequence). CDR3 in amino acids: CASSLNPGQASNTEAFF. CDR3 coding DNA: TGTGCCAGCAGCTTAAATCCGGGACAGGCATCGAACACTGAAGCTTTCTTT.

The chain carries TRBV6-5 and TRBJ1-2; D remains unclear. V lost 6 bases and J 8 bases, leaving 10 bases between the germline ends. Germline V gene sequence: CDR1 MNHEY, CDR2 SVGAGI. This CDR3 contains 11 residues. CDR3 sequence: CASRTFRGYTF. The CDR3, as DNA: TGTGCCAGCAGGACTTTCCGGGGCTACACCTTC.

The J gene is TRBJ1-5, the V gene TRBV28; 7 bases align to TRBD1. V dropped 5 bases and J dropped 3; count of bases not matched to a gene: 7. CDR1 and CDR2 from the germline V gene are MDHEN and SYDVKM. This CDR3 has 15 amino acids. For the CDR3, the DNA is TGTGCCAGCAGTCTGATCGACAGGGACAATCAGCCCCAGCATTTT. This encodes CASSLIDRDNQPQHF. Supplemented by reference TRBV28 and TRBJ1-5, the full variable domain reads DVKVTQSSRYLVKRTGEKVFLECVQDMDHENMFWYRQDPGLGLRLIYFSYDVKMKEKGDIPEGYSVSREKKERFSLILESASTNQTSMYLCASSLIDRDNQPQHFGDGTRLSIL.

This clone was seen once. CDR3 residues: CASSRTAPSYEQYF. The CDR3, as DNA: TGCGCCAGCAGTAGGACAGCTCCCTCCTACGAGCAGTACTTC. The chain joins TRBV5-1 to TRBJ2-7, with D perhaps TRBD1 (6 bases). CDR1 SGHRS and CDR2 YFSETQ come from the germline V gene. V was pared by 5 bases and J by 0 bases, with 12 bases between. There are 14 residues in the CDR3.

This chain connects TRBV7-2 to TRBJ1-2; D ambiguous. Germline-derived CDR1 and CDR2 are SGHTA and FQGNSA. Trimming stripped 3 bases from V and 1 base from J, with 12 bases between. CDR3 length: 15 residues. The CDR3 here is CASSLREANNYGYTF. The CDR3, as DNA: TGTGCCAGCAGCTTGCGAGAGGCGAATAACTATGGCTACACCTTC.

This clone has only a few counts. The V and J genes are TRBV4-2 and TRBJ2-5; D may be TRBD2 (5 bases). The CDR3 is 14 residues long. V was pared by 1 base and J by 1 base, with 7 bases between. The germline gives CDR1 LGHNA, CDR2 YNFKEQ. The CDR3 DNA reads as TGTGCCAGCAGCCAAGGGACTGTCCAAGAGACCCAGTACTTC. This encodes CASSQGTVQETQYF.